A selection of T cell receptor beta chains follows, all from one sample in a study of blood T cells in healthy people across ages. TCRdb reanalysed the 5' RACE reads using MiXCR and keeps one entry per CDR3 protein. Altogether about 1,500,000 distinct CDR3 sequences are present, approximately 28% being singletons, with the ten largest covering more than 6%. Sequenced sample: blood. The receptors originated from a woman in her 30s in good health. Both conserved end residues are trimmed from each CDR3.

TRBV5-1	TRBJ2-6	ASSVSYSGANVLT
TRBV2	TRBJ2-1	ASSPSRLNEQV
TRBV27	TRBJ2-2	ASSKLGQGVSTGELF
TRBV2	TRBJ1-5	ASSLSQPQH
TRBV9	TRBJ1-2	ASSVDVAYGYT
TRBV28	TRBJ1-5	ASSLGYADTDHRPQH
TRBV5-1	TRBJ2-1	ASSLAGLTNEQF
TRBV29-1	TRBJ2-5	SVKGSPGGRHETQY
TRBV28	TRBJ2-7	ASSSGVFEGFEQY
TRBV20-1	TRBJ1-2	SAPQGAVGGYT
TRBV25-1	TRBJ2-1	ASSSSRRTGGHEQF
TRBV7-9	TRBJ1-2	ASSLGEDRRQGGYT
TRBV6-5	TRBJ1-1	ASTDLRDWNTEAF
TRBV3-1	TRBJ1-2	ASSQDDEGRGYT
TRBV7-3	TRBJ2-1	AGSLTSGGSYNEQF
TRBV28	TRBJ1-2	ASSRVPGNHGYT
TRBV30	TRBJ2-3	AWVTPGEDTQY
TRBV29-1	TRBJ2-3	SVDGGRLETNTDTQY
TRBV12-3/TRBV12-4	TRBJ1-2	ASSELSYGYT
TRBV7-2	TRBJ2-1	ASSSGGLYSEQF
TRBV3-1	TRBJ2-1	ASSQDSGTSPGGEQF
TRBV7-9	TRBJ2-7	ASSQRGQSYEQY